Below are 13 T cell receptor beta chains sequenced from a single sample in a study of T cells in Graves' hyperthyroidism and ophthalmopathy. RNA transcripts yielded amplified TCR beta CDR3 regions. The HTBI set primed first-round TCR CDR3 RT-PCR. Via MiXCR, TCRdb re-called the multiplex PCR reads, giving one row per CDR3 protein. This sample has over 450,000 distinct CDR3 sequences, with around an eighth found just once. Sequenced sample: blood. All receptors come from a woman in her late teens or twenties with Graves' hyperthyroidism.

This clonotype was observed many times. The chain is built from TRBV12-3 or TRBV12-4 and TRBJ1-1; D is unresolved. This CDR3 has 12 amino acids. The V end lost 6 bases, the J end lost 6 bases, and 11 bases lay between the germline ends. The CDR3 region is CASRSEVAEAFF. For the CDR3, the DNA is TGTGCCAGCAGATCAGAAGTGGCTGAAGCTTTCTTT.

Only one count was recorded for this clonotype. The chain has TRBV6-1 and TRBJ1-2; the match to TRBD1 covers 8 bases. The V and J ends lost 6 bases and 4 bases, in that order; junction bases with no gene match: 13. The CDR3 length is 16 residues. Germline V gene data show CDR1 as MNHNS and CDR2 as SASEGT. This chain's CDR3 is CASSRSGTGRSYGYTF. The CDR3 DNA reads as TGTGCCAGCAGCCGGTCCGGGACAGGACGGAGCTATGGCTACACCTTC.

In this sample, this clonotype turned up many times. This sequence joins TRBV12-3 or TRBV12-4 and TRBJ2-7, with 8 nucleotides matching TRBD1. J was trimmed by 4 bases and V by 6 bases; bases with no gene match: 11. The CDR3 is 15 residues long. This CDR3 reads CASSPPGQGGYEQYF. Written as DNA, the CDR3 is TGTGCCAGCAGCCCTCCAGGACAGGGAGGATACGAGCAGTACTTC.

The chain joins TRBV27 to TRBJ1-5, with D perhaps matching TRBD1 (5 bases). The CDR3 contains 16 residues. Germline loops: CDR1 MNHEY, CDR2 SMNVEV (reference sequence). The ends were cut back, 5 bases at V and 0 bases at J, with 14 bases in the middle. DNA for the CDR3: TGTGCCAGCAGTGGAGGGACCGCTTATAGCAATCAGCCCCAGCATTTT. Encoded protein: CASSGGTAYSNQPQHF.

The J gene is TRBJ1-5, the V gene TRBV6-1; 7 bases map to TRBD1. This CDR3 has 14 amino acids. The V gene end was trimmed by 7 bases and the J gene end by 3 bases; junction bases not matched to a gene: 6. Germline CDR1 reads MNHNS; CDR2 reads SASEGT. The CDR3 loop is CASKSDRFNQPQHF. The DNA of the CDR3 is TGTGCCAGCAAATCGGACAGGTTCAATCAGCCCCAGCATTTT.

This clonotype occurred many times. The chain couples TRBV20-1 to TRBJ1-1; 8 bases match TRBD1. CDR1 DFQATT and CDR2 SNEGSKA come from the germline V gene (reference sequence). V shed 5 bases, J shed 4 bases, and the junction held 6 bases outside the gene matches. The length of the CDR3 is 13 residues. The CDR3 loop is CSAARQGSTEAFF. CDR3 nucleotides: TGCAGTGCTGCAAGACAGGGGAGCACTGAAGCTTTCTTT.

At least ten counts were recorded for this clonotype. The chain has TRBV19 and TRBJ1-5; TRBD1 might be the D (6 bases). This CDR3 has 15 residues. Germline lookup yields CDR1 LNHDA and CDR2 SQIVND (reference sequence). V was shortened by 3 bases and J by 5 bases, with 14 bases between the two germline ends. CDR3 residues: CASSILDRQDQPQHF. In DNA form, the CDR3 reads TGTGCCAGTAGTATCCTCGACAGGCAGGATCAGCCCCAGCATTTT. Filled out from reference TRBV19 and TRBJ1-5, the complete variable domain reads DGGITQSPKYLFRKEGQNVTLSCEQNLNHDAMYWYRQDPGQGLRLIYYSQIVNDFQKGDIAEGYSVSREKKESFPLTVTSAQKNPTAFYLCASSILDRQDQPQHFGDGTRLSIL.

This clonotype was recorded many times. J is TRBJ1-6 and V is TRBV3-1; D gene ambiguous. The CDR3 extends over 14 amino acids. Germline V gene lookup returns CDR1 LGHDT and CDR2 YNNKEL (reference sequence). Trimming pared 0 bases from V and 9 bases from J, leaving 9 bases between. DNA of the CDR3: TGTGCCAGCAGCCAAGATCTTAGGATTTCACCCCTCCACTTT. Translating gives CASSQDLRISPLHF.

This clonotype was detected ten times or more. This chain links TRBV12-3 or TRBV12-4 with TRBJ2-5, with no clear D. Trimming removed 5 bases at V and 1 base at J, with 14 bases between. The length of the CDR3 is 15 residues. This CDR3 reads CASSHPPHFQETQYF. The DNA of the CDR3 is TGTGCCAGCAGTCACCCGCCACATTTCCAAGAGACCCAGTACTTC.

The table lists this clonotype with many counts. This rearrangement joins TRBV12-5 to TRBJ1-1; no firm D call. V was shortened by 7 bases and J by 2 bases, with 17 bases between the two germline ends. Germline CDR1 reads LGHNT; CDR2 reads FRNRAP. This CDR3 spans 15 amino acids. CDR3 nucleotide sequence: TGTGCTAGTGCCCCCAAAGGTAACGTAAACACTGAAGCTTTCTTT. Protein sequence: CASAPKGNVNTEAFF.

This chain joins TRBV27 and TRBJ2-7; D remains unclear. The ends were cut back, 4 bases at V and 2 bases at J, with 9 bases in the middle. Germline-derived CDR1 and CDR2 are MNHEY and SMNVEV (reference sequence). The CDR3 has 13 residues. Here the CDR3 DNA reads TGTGCCAGCAGTTCCACTGTAGCCTACGAGCAGTACTTC. The encoded protein is CASSSTVAYEQYF.

The chain employs TRBV2 and TRBJ1-3, with TRBD1 matching 9 bases. The CDR3 runs to 15 residues. CDR1 SNHLY and CDR2 FYNNEI come from the germline V gene. Trimming cost V 6 bases and J 2 bases; bases outside gene matches: 5. CDR3 region: CASSVTGGPGNTIYF. The CDR3, as DNA: TGTGCCAGCAGCGTAACAGGGGGCCCTGGAAACACCATATATTTT.

This chain joins TRBV12-3 or TRBV12-4 and TRBJ1-4; a possible D gene is TRBD1 (5 bases). V was trimmed by 7 bases and J by 5 bases, leaving 20 bases between them. This CDR3 has 16 residues. CDR3 in DNA: TGTGCCAGCAAACCAAGGGGAGTGGGATTGAATGAAAAACTGTTTTTT. Protein product: CASKPRGVGLNEKLFF.